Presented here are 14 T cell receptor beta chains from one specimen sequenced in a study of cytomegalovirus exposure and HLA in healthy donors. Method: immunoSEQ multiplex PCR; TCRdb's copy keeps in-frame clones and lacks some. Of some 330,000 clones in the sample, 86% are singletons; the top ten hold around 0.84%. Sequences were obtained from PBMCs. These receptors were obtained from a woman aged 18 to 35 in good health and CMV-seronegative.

The CDR3 spells CASSQMARESGNEQFF. CDR3 in DNA: TGCGCCAGCAGCCAAATGGCGCGGGAGTCGGGCAATGAGCAGTTCTTC. The chain employs TRBV4-3 and TRBJ2-1, with 7 positions matching TRBD2. V gave up 2 bases and J gave up 6 bases; unmatched junction bases: 10. The germline V gene encodes CDR1 LGHNA and CDR2 YSLEER. The CDR3 sequence is 16 residues long.

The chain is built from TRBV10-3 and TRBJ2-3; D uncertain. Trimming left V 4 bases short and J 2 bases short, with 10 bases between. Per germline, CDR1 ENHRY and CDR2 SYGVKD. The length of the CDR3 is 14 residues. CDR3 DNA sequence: TGTGCCATCAGTGCGCGGTCAACCACAGATACGCAGTATTTT. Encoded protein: CAISARSTTDTQYF.

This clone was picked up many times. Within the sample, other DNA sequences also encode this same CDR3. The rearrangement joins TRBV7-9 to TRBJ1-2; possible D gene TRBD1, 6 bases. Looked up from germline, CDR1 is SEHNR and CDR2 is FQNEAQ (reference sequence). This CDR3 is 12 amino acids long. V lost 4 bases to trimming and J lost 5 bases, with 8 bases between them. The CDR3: CASSSQGYGYTF. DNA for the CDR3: TGTGCCAGCAGCTCTCAGGGGTATGGCTACACCTTC.

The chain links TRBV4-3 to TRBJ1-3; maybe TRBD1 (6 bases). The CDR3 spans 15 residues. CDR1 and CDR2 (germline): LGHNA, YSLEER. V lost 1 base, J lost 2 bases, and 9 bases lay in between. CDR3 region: CASSQAPGAGNTIYF. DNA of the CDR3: TGCGCCAGCAGCCAAGCCCCAGGGGCTGGAAACACCATATATTTT.

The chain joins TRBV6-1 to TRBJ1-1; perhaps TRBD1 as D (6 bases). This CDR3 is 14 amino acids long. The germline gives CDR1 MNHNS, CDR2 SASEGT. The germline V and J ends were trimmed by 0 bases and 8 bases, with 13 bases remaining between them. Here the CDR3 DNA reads TGTGCCAGCAGTGAAGCGTGGGGGCAGGGAGAAGCTTTCTTT. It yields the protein CASSEAWGQGEAFF.

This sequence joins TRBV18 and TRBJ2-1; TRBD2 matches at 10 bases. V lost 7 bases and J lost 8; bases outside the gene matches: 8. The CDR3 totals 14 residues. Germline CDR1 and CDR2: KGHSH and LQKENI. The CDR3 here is CASLAGGPTHEQFF. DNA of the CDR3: TGTGCCAGCTTAGCGGGAGGACCCACCCATGAGCAGTTCTTC. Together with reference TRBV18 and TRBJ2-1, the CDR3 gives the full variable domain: NAGVMQNPRHLVRRRGQEARLRCSPMKGHSHVYWYRQLPEEGLKFMVYLQKENIIDESGMPKERFSAEFPKEGPSILRIQQVVRGDSAAYFCASLAGGPTHEQFFGPGTRLTVL.

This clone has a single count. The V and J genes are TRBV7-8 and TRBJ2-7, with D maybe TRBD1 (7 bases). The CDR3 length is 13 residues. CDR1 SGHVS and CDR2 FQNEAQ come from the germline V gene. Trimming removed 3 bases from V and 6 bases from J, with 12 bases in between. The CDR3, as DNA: TGTGCCAGCAGCTTCCCCAGGGGGGTCGAGCAGTACTTC. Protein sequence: CASSFPRGVEQYF.

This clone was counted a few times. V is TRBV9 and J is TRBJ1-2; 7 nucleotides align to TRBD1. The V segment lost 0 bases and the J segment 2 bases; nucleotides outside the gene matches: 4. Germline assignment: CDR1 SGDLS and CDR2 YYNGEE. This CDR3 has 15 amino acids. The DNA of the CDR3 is TGTGCCAGCAGCGTAGCAGGGGGAGTAAACTATGGCTACACCTTC. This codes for CASSVAGGVNYGYTF.

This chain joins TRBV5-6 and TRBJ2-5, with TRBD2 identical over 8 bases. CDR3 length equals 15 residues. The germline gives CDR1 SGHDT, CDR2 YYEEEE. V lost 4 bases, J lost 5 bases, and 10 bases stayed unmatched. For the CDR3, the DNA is TGTGCCAGCAGCCCCGCGGGGGGCGCATCTGAGACCCAGTACTTC. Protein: CASSPAGGASETQYF.

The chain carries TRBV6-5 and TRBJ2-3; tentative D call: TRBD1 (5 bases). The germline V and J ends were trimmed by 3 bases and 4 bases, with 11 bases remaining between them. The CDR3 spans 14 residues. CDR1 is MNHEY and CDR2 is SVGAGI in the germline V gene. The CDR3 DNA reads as TGTGCCAGCAGTTATAGGGGCCCCCCAGATACGCAGTATTTT. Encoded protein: CASSYRGPPDTQYF.

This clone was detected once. DNA of the CDR3: TGTGCCAGCAGTTTACGGGGAGACTCCTACGAGCAGTACTTC. Its protein product is CASSLRGDSYEQYF. The V gene is TRBV27, the J gene TRBJ2-7, with D possibly TRBD2 on 5 matching bases. Trimming removed 2 bases from V and 0 bases from J, with 8 bases in between. Germline V gives CDR1 MNHEY, CDR2 SMNVEV (reference sequence). This CDR3 spans 14 amino acids.

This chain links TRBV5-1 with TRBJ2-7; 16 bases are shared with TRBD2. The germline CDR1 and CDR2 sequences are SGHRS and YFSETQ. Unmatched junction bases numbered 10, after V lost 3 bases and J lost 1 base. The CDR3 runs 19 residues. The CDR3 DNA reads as TGCGCCAGCAGCTGGCGGGGACTAGCGGGAGGGAATTCATCCTACGAGCAGTACTTC. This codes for CASSWRGLAGGNSSYEQYF.

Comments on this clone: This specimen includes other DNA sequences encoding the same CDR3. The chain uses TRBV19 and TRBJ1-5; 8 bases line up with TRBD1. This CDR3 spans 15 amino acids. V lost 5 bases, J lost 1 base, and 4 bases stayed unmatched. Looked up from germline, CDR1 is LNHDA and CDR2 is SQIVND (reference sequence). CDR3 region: CASSGTGGSNQPQHF. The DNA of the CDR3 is TGTGCCAGTAGTGGAACAGGGGGAAGCAATCAGCCCCAGCATTTT.

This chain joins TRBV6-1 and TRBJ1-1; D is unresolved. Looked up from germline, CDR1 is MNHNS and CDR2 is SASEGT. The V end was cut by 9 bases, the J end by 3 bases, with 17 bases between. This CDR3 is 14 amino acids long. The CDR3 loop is CASSPSMGYTEAFF. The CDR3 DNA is TGTGCCAGTAGCCCCAGCATGGGTTACACTGAAGCTTTCTTT.